This paragraph reports one T cell receptor beta chain. The entry originates in a study of blood T cell repertoires in COVID-19. As for the study in general: Samples taken during acute and convalescent COVID-19 were collected in the United States, Italy and Spain. Nucleic acid was either cDNA or gDNA, and it came from T cells, B-cell-depleted T cells, or PBMCs.

The germline V gene encodes CDR1 SGHNT and CDR2 YYREEE (reference sequence). V lost 2 bases and J 0 bases, leaving 14 bases between the germline ends. CDR3 length: 17 residues. In the original workflow: The assay estimated nucleated cells by amplifying reference gene primers. Assay: immunoSEQ multiplex PCR; the TCRdb copy retains only in-frame clones and omits some. D and trimming come from the DNA, and the V and J calls and clone size come from that table. The sample records 300,000 to 400,000 clones, approximately 89% being singletons. This sequence originates from a woman younger than 45 with COVID-19, enrolled during active disease. The chain couples TRBV5-4 to TRBJ2-2; tentatively, D is TRBD2 (6 bases). The sample comprised peripheral blood. The CDR3 reads CASSLEPPGANTGELFF. DNA of the CDR3: TGTGCCAGCAGCTTAGAACCACCGGGGGCGAACACCGGGGAGCTGTTTTTT.